This T cell receptor (beta chain) stems from a study of graft-versus-host responses after intestinal transplantation. Overall study context: Anti-thymocyte globulin induction preceded three to four years of tacrolimus and steroid maintenance in all recipients.

Whole-study results and caveats: In recipient marrow, GvH clones were found, and some appeared first in ileum or blood. High graft-versus-host to host-versus-graft clonal ratios were seen in allografts of patients with graft-donor T cell macrochimerism. Declining HvG levels early post-transplant were linked to peak circulating GvH clone levels.

Assay used: immunoSEQ multiplex PCR; TCRdb lists only in-frame clones, some missing. The sample lists 85,000 to 100,000 clones, roughly 88% occurring once. There are 11 residues in the CDR3. V was trimmed by 5 bases and J by 5 bases, leaving 6 bases between them. CDR1 is SGHRS and CDR2 is YFSETQ in the germline V gene. Worth noting for this clone: Its target is not known.

The TCR comes from a human donor who received an intestinal transplant. This chain links TRBV5-1 with TRBJ2-3; D ambiguous. The specimen was unstimulated CD4+ T cells sorted from spleen or lymph node cells, collected before intestinal transplant. CDR3 in amino acids: CASRFLDTQYF. The DNA of the CDR3 is TGCGCCAGCAGGTTCCTAGATACGCAGTATTTT.